This entry lists 4 T cell receptor beta chains sequenced from one sample in a study of T-cell memory formation after mild COVID-19. TCRdb re-called the 5' RACE reads with MiXCR, one entry per CDR3 protein. The sample yields under 250,000 distinct CDR3 sequences, 7.5% to 10% seen once. The sequencing input was PBMCs or a T cell subset sorted from them (not recorded which). The receptors were gathered from a man between 18 and 29 years old who had mild COVID-19 (a few samples of this study predate the infection). Cell type and time point are not known.

This clonotype has just a few counts. The chain couples TRBV27 to TRBJ2-5; D is unclear. Trimming cost V 3 bases and J 2 bases, with 7 bases left between them. CDR3 size: 13 residues. Per germline, CDR1 MNHEY and CDR2 SMNVEV (reference sequence). Here the CDR3 DNA reads TGTGCCAGCAGTTTCCGTTCTCAAGAGACCCAGTACTTC. Its translation: CASSFRSQETQYF.

This clonotype appeared a few times. The rearrangement uses TRBV7-2 and TRBJ1-4; D is possibly TRBD1 (6 bases). Trimming removed 5 bases at V and 3 bases at J, with 13 bases between. There are 15 residues in the CDR3. Germline V gene data show CDR1 as SGHTA and CDR2 as FQGNSA. Here the CDR3 reads CASSPIAGANEKLFF. Here the CDR3 DNA reads TGTGCCAGCAGCCCTATCGCAGGGGCTAATGAAAAACTGTTTTTT.

The chain combines TRBV20-1 with TRBJ2-1; 12 bases are shared with TRBD2. The V segment lost 5 bases and the J segment 5 bases; nucleotides outside the gene matches: 4. Germline V CDR1 and CDR2: DFQATT, SNEGSKA (reference sequence). The CDR3 length is 14 residues. CDR3 sequence (DNA): TGCAGTGCTCCTCTAGCGGGGGGGGACAATGAGCAGTTCTTC. Its translation: CSAPLAGGDNEQFF.

This chain connects TRBV5-1 to TRBJ1-2, with 10 positions matching TRBD1. Germline CDR1 SGHRS, CDR2 YFSETQ. This CDR3 is built from 15 residues. With 2 bases clipped from V and 4 bases from J, the junction kept 5 bases outside the gene matches. The DNA for the CDR3 is TGCGCCAGCAGCTTCACGACAGGGGGCGGCTATGGCTACACCTTC. Its translation: CASSFTTGGGYGYTF.